This TCR beta chain was sequenced in a study of T cells in localized non-small cell lung cancer. This clone was seen more than once but under ten times. Clones were read by immunoSEQ multiplex PCR, and TCRdb kept only the in-frame ones, dropping some. This sample has about 1,500 clones, with 20% to 25% found just once. CDR1 and CDR2 (germline): SGHDN, FVKESK. The CDR3 is 15 residues long. Trimming removed 3 bases from V and 9 bases from J; junction bases left unmatched: 3. The J gene is TRBJ2-2, the V gene TRBV14; 14 nucleotides align to TRBD2. The source of this sequence is a male donor aged 60 or over with stage I lung adenocarcinoma. Sequences were derived from lung tumor tissue, sampled before any cancer treatment. The CDR3 is CASSQGLAGVWELFF. The CDR3 coding sequence is TGTGCCAGCAGCCAGGGACTAGCGGGAGTCTGGGAGCTGTTTTTT.